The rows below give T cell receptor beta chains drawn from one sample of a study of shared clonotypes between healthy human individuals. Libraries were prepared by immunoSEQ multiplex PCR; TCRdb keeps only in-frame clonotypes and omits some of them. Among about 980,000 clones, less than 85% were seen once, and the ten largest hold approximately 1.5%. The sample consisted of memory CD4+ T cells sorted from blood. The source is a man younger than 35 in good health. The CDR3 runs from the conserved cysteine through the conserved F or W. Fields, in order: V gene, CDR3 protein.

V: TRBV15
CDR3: CATSRRSQGLDAGYTF

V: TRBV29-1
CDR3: CSVDVWTSGSYEQYF

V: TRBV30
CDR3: CAWSVTGREQPQHF

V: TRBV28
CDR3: CASSSPTGKLFF

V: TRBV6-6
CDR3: CASSAPGREWSDGYTF

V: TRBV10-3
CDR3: CAISDMQETQYF

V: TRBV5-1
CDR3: CASSLQVTGELFF

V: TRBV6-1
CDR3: CASSEAGNWNYGYTF

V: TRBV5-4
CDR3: CASSQGLSRNQPQHF

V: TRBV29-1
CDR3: CSVGWAGTDTQYF

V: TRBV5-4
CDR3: CASSLGAGTDEKLFF

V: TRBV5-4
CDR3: CASSIGTGKTNTEAFF

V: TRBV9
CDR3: CASSVGWQGDEKLFF

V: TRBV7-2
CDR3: CASSLNLGLGKDTQYF

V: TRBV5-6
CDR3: CASSRRDRADSNQPQHF

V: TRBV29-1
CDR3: CSVEGQNYEQYF

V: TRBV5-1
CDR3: CASSFGHGSGELFF

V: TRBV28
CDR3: CASSPDPYEQYF

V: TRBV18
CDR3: CASSPGQGNQPQHF

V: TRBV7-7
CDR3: CASSSRITSGNTIYF

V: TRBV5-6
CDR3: CASSLPPSYEQYF

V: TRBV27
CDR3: CASRDYNEQFF

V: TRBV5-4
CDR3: CASSWTGGARSTDTQYF

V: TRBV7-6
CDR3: CASSLTGDEQYF

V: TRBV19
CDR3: CASSINSGTGAGEQYF

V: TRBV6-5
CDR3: CASNTGTVDTGELFF

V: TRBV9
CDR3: CASSAGDSRYNEQFF

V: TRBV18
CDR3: CASSPLAGAKETQYF

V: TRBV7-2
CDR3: CASSSWDIAKNIQYF

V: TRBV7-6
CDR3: CASSLATPGLAVTGELFF

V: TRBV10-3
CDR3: CAITSGGGGGADTQYF

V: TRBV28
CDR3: CASSRWGRGANNEKLFF

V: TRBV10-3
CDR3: CAISEVGHTGNTIYF

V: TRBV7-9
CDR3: CASSLGGRGQETQYF

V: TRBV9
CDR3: CASSVGTSGSDTQYF

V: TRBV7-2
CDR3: CVSSRTTGENQPQHF

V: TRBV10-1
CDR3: CASSESRGSPLHF

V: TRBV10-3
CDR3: CAISEQGGNQPQHF

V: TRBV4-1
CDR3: CASSRTVNTEAFF

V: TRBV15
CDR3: CATSRDAGQVYGYTF

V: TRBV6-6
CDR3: CASSRDGTYEQYF

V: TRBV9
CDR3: CASSAGTSAKNNEQFF

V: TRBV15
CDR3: CATSRGRQETQYF

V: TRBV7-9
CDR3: CASSTGGTGTKNIQYF

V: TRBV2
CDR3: CASKLMGEPQHF

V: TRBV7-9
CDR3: CASSLGDRRGEAFF

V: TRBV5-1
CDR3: CASIGEIETQYF

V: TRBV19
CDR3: CASRQGDSAYNQPQHF

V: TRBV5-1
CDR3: CASSLSPGFYEQYF

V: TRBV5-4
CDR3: CASRAGQGAESPLHF

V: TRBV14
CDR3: CASSPSVRTNEKLFF

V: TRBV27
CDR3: CASSSSGGPREQYF

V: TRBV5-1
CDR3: CASSFSISRDSGELFF

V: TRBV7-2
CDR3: CASSISGGSVDTQYF

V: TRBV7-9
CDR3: CASSSWGLDGYTF

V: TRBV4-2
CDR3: CASSNSGGTNTQYF

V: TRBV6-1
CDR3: CASRVKGGPGDTQYF

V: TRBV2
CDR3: CASSGSSRRTDTQYF

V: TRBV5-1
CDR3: CASSPDRGQNTEAFF

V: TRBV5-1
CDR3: CASRRQGGDTQYF